A single sample gave rise to the 14 T cell receptor beta chains below, sequenced in a study of T cells in Graves' hyperthyroidism and ophthalmopathy. Amplified regions were TCR beta CDR3 sequences from RNA transcripts. HTBI primers drove first-round RT-PCR of the TCR CDR3. A single record per CDR3 protein comes from TCRdb applying MiXCR to the multiplex PCR reads. This repertoire shows around 190,000 distinct CDR3 sequences, about a sixth found once; its top ten account for roughly 49%. What was sequenced was blood. The receptors originated from a woman in her forties or fifties with Graves' hyperthyroidism.

There are many counts of this clonotype. The chain couples TRBV28 to TRBJ1-5, with 7 bases identical to TRBD1. Germline CDR1 reads MDHEN; CDR2 reads SYDVKM. The V and J ends lost 1 base and 4 bases, in that order; junction bases with no gene match: 4. The CDR3 runs to 15 residues. CDR3 sequence (DNA): TGTGCCAGCAGTTTATCCCCGACAGGGAATCAGCCCCAGCATTTT. Translating it yields CASSLSPTGNQPQHF.

This clonotype showed up many times. The chain links TRBV28 to TRBJ2-1, with unresolved D. Trimming stripped 5 bases from V and 12 bases from J, with 20 bases between. Per the germline V gene, CDR1 is MDHEN and CDR2 is SYDVKM. This CDR3 contains 14 residues. The CDR3 DNA follows: TGTGCCAGCAGTCCCTCTACCCCTACAACGACGCAGTTCTTC. This gives the protein CASSPSTPTTTQFF.

This clonotype appeared many times. V usage is TRBV5-1 and J usage is TRBJ2-7; the D gene is possibly TRBD1 (6 bases). CDR3 length: 13 residues. CDR1 and CDR2 from the germline V gene are SGHRS and YFSETQ. V dropped 3 bases and J dropped 2 bases, with 9 bases sitting between them. The CDR3 loop reads CASSSQGAYEQYF. CDR3 sequence (DNA): TGCGCCAGCAGCTCACAGGGAGCCTACGAGCAGTACTTC.

The chain recombines TRBV27 with TRBJ2-2; TRBD1 aligns across 10 bases. Per germline, CDR1 MNHEY and CDR2 SMNVEV (reference sequence). This CDR3 has 16 residues. V dropped 2 bases and J dropped 4; count of bases not matched to a gene: 4. CDR3 coding DNA: TGTGCCAGCAGTTTAGGGACAGGGGTTGGCACCGGGGAGCTGTTTTTT. This encodes CASSLGTGVGTGELFF.

This chain uses TRBV6-2 or TRBV6-3 with TRBJ2-1; 8 nucleotides agree with TRBD2. The junction had 14 bases not matched to a gene; V was cut back by 8 bases and J by 5 bases. The germline V gene encodes CDR1 MNHEY and CDR2 SVGEGT. This CDR3 is built from 16 residues. The chain's CDR3 is CASARRLSGRNNEQFF. For the CDR3, the DNA is TGTGCCAGCGCACGACGGTTAAGCGGGAGAAACAATGAGCAGTTCTTC.

The chain recombines TRBV20-1 with TRBJ2-7; D remains ambiguous. The germline V gene has CDR1 DFQATT and CDR2 SNEGSKA (reference sequence). The CDR3 sequence is 11 residues long. V lost 6 bases to trimming and J lost 1 base, with 7 bases between them. The CDR3 DNA is TGCAGTGCAGCAAGATCCTACGAGCAGTACTTC. Translated: CSAARSYEQYF.

Ten or more counts support this clonotype. V is TRBV7-9 and J is TRBJ2-1, with a possible D match to TRBD1 (6 bases). Trimming took off 1 base at V and 8 bases at J, with 15 bases between the two ends. CDR3 length equals 15 residues. CDR1 and CDR2 (germline): SEHNR, FQNEAQ (reference sequence). CDR3 sequence reads: CASSLVGQPLDEQFF. The CDR3, as DNA: TGTGCCAGCAGCTTAGTCGGACAGCCCCTGGATGAGCAGTTCTTC.

At least ten counts were recorded for this clonotype. V gene TRBV2 combines with J gene TRBJ1-2, with 7 bases that match TRBD1. The trim removed 3 bases at V and 2 bases at J, leaving 6 bases unmatched. Germline V lookup: CDR1 SNHLY, CDR2 FYNNEI. This CDR3 is built from 15 residues. CDR3 amino acids: CASSDRQGSNYGYTF. The CDR3 DNA is TGTGCCAGCAGTGATAGACAGGGCAGCAACTATGGCTACACCTTC.

This clonotype was seen a handful of times. The chain combines TRBV9 with TRBJ1-2; no reliable D call. Germline CDR1 is SGDLS and CDR2 is YYNGEE. V was shortened by 0 bases and J by 6 bases, with 15 bases between the two germline ends. This CDR3 is built from 15 residues. In nucleotides, the CDR3 is TGTGCCAGCAGCGTAGACGTCAGCCATGTGGATGGCTACACCTTC. This encodes CASSVDVSHVDGYTF. Looking up the rest from reference TRBV9 and TRBJ1-2 gives the full variable domain: DSGVTQTPKHLITATGQRVTLRCSPRSGDLSVYWYQQSLDQGLQFLIQYYNGEERAKGNILERFSAQQFPDLHSELNLSSLELGDSALYFCASSVDVSHVDGYTFGSGTRLTVV.

This clonotype was seen more than once but under ten times. The chain links TRBV12-3 or TRBV12-4 to TRBJ2-7; 8 positions match TRBD1. Losses at the gene ends were 7 bases for V and 2 bases for J; bases not matched to a gene: 7. The CDR3 is made up of 14 amino acids. The CDR3 coding sequence is TGTGCCAGCACATTGACAGGGGACCCCTACGAGCAGTACTTC. Translation: CASTLTGDPYEQYF.

This clonotype was recorded at least ten times. The V gene is TRBV28, the J gene TRBJ2-7, with 9 bases matching TRBD2. CDR1 and CDR2 (germline): MDHEN, SYDVKM. This CDR3 is 17 amino acids long. V shed 2 bases, J shed 6 bases, and the junction held 14 bases outside the gene matches. In DNA form, the CDR3 reads TGTGCCAGCAGTTTAAGTGTGGGGGGGACTAGCAGGCGCGAGCAGTACTTC. Its protein product is CASSLSVGGTSRREQYF.

V and J are TRBV27 and TRBJ2-1; TRBD2 matches 11 bases. The CDR3 is made up of 14 amino acids. J was trimmed by 5 bases and V by 5 bases; bases with no gene match: 2. Germline lookup yields CDR1 MNHEY and CDR2 SMNVEV (reference sequence). CDR3 sequence reads: CASSPGLADNEQFF. CDR3 bases: TGTGCCAGCAGTCCGGGACTAGCGGACAATGAGCAGTTCTTC.

This sequence joins TRBV7-3 and TRBJ2-1; 8 bases are a match to TRBD2. The length of the CDR3 is 15 residues. Germline assignment: CDR1 SGHTA and CDR2 FQGTGA. Trimming removed 6 bases from V and 9 bases from J; junction bases left unmatched: 13. This CDR3 reads CASSITSGSYGEQFF. The CDR3, as DNA: TGTGCCAGCAGTATTACCAGCGGGAGCTACGGTGAGCAGTTCTTC.

This clonotype has at least ten counts. The chain employs TRBV20-1 and TRBJ2-7; 8 bases align to TRBD2. CDR1 DFQATT and CDR2 SNEGSKA come from the germline V gene (reference sequence). J gave up 9 bases and V 3 bases, and 13 bases lay outside the gene matches. The CDR3 has 14 amino acids. CDR3 sequence reads: CSARGVAGTSGQYF. The CDR3 nucleotides read TGCAGTGCTAGGGGGGTAGCGGGAACCAGCGGGCAGTACTTC.